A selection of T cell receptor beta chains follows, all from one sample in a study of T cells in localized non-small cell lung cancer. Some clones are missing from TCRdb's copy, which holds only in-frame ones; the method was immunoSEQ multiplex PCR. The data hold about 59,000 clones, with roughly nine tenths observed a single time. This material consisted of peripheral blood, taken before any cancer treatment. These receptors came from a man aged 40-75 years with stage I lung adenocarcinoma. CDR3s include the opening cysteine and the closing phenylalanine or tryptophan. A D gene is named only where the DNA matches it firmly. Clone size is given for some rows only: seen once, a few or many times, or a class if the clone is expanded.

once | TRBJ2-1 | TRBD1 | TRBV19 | CASYPGGTGDYNEQFF | TGTGCCAGTTACCCCGGGGGGACAGGGGACTACAATGAGCAGTTCTTC
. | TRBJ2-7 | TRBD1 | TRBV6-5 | CASSPGTGEFYEQYF | TGTGCCAGCAGCCCCGGGACAGGGGAATTCTACGAGCAGTACTTC
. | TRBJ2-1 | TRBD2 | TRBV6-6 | CASRASGSSYNEQFF | TGTGCCAGCAGGGCTAGCGGTAGCTCCTACAATGAGCAGTTCTTC
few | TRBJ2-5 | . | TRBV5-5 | CASSLTGAETQYF | TGTGCCAGCAGCTTGACCGGGGCTGAGACCCAGTACTTC
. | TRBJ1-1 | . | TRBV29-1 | CSVVTGSTEAFF | TGCAGCGTTGTAACAGGGAGCACTGAAGCTTTCTTT
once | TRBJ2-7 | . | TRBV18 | CASSPTLKGEQYF | TGTGCCAGCTCACCCACCCTTAAGGGCGAGCAGTACTTC
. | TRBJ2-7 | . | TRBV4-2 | CASSQDSTSRYEQYF | TGTGCCAGCAGCCAAGATAGCACTAGTCGCTACGAGCAGTACTTC
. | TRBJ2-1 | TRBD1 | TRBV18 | CASSSQGSGYNEQFF | TGTGCCAGCTCCTCACAGGGGAGTGGCTACAATGAGCAGTTCTTC
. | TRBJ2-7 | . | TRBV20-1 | CSARVYYEQYF | TGCAGTGCTAGAGTCTACTACGAGCAGTACTTC
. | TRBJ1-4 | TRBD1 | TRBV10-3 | CAISSGQGAANEKLFF | TGTGCCATCAGTTCCGGACAGGGGGCTGCTAATGAAAAACTGTTTTTT